This T cell receptor beta chain comes out of a study of blood T cells in healthy people across ages. Note on this clonotype: Its antigen is currently unknown. A read error may explain this, as a much larger clone is one base away.

Regarding the study as a whole: Older individuals had lower TCR beta diversity per million T cells (the decline was roughly linear). Expanded clonotype changes were possibly confounded by unknown donor CMV status.

Germline V gene sequence: CDR1 ENHRY, CDR2 SYGVKD. The CDR3 runs 15 residues. The second PCR ran roughly 6 to 12 cycles with a sample-barcoded 5' primer and J-beta primers. A single record per CDR3 protein comes from TCRdb applying MiXCR to the 5' RACE reads. Of hundreds of thousands of distinct CDR3 sequences listed, around 36% were seen once; the top ten hold over 10%. This clonotype was obtained from a man between 18 and 29 years old in good health. V is TRBV10-3 and J is TRBJ2-1; the match to TRBD2 covers 10 bases. The sequenced sample consisted of blood. CDR3 residues: CVISSLAGDYNEQFF. CDR3 DNA: TGTGTCATCAGCTCCCTAGCGGGGGACTACAATGAGCAGTTCTTC.